These T cell receptor beta chains were read from a single sample in a study of identical twins. Via MiXCR, TCRdb re-called the 5' RACE reads, giving one row per CDR3 protein. The sample shows roughly 290,000 distinct CDR3 sequences, about 8.3% of them seen only once. These data were also reused for a study on yellow fever vaccine responses in identical twins.

The sequenced material came from memory (CD45RO+) T cells sorted from blood. The source of these receptors is a woman aged 18 to 35 in good health. Each CDR3 is given with its conserved first and last residue. A D gene is named only where the DNA matches it firmly. Size values are once, few and many counts, or a class for expanded clones, and some rows have none.

j_gene: TRBJ2-2; d_gene: .; abundance: .; v_gene: TRBV3-1; CDR3nt: TGTGCCAGCAGCCGCCAGTCGATGGGGGAGCTGTTTTTT; CDR3aa: CASSRQSMGELFF
j_gene: TRBJ2-2; d_gene: .; abundance: few; v_gene: TRBV10-3; CDR3nt: TGTGCCATCAGTGAGTTTGCGACAGGTGGAACCGGGGAGCTGTTTTTT; CDR3aa: CAISEFATGGTGELFF
j_gene: TRBJ1-1; d_gene: .; abundance: many; v_gene: TRBV28; CDR3nt: TGTGCCAGTAGAAAGTGGGGAGGGACTGAAGCTTTCTTT; CDR3aa: CASRKWGGTEAFF
j_gene: TRBJ1-1; d_gene: .; abundance: few; v_gene: TRBV12-3/TRBV12-4; CDR3nt: TGTGCCAGCAGTTTCGATCAGCCAGGGCGTGGTGGTGAAGCTTTCTTT; CDR3aa: CASSFDQPGRGGEAFF
j_gene: TRBJ2-5; d_gene: .; abundance: many; v_gene: TRBV10-3; CDR3nt: TGTGCCATCGGACCGCGGGAGACCCAGTACTTC; CDR3aa: CAIGPRETQYF
j_gene: TRBJ2-1; d_gene: TRBD1; abundance: .; v_gene: TRBV10-3; CDR3nt: TGTGCCATCAGTAGGGACAGGGGGCTCAATGAGCAGTTCTTC; CDR3aa: CAISRDRGLNEQFF
j_gene: TRBJ2-3; d_gene: TRBD1; abundance: many; v_gene: TRBV6-1; CDR3nt: TGTGCCAGCAGCGGACAGGGTGGTAGCACAGATACGCAGTATTTT; CDR3aa: CASSGQGGSTDTQYF
j_gene: TRBJ2-3; d_gene: .; abundance: many; v_gene: TRBV5-1; CDR3nt: TGCGCCAGCAGCTTGGACAGCACAGATACGCAGTATTTT; CDR3aa: CASSLDSTDTQYF
j_gene: TRBJ2-3; d_gene: TRBD2; abundance: .; v_gene: TRBV20-1; CDR3nt: TGCAGTGCTTCGGGACTAGCGGGGGGAGATACGCAGTATTTT; CDR3aa: CSASGLAGGDTQYF
j_gene: TRBJ1-1; d_gene: .; abundance: few; v_gene: TRBV20-1; CDR3nt: TGCAGTGCTCCCCCCCGGGTCGGTTTCACTGAAGCTTTCTTT; CDR3aa: CSAPPRVGFTEAFF
j_gene: TRBJ2-3; d_gene: TRBD2; abundance: many; v_gene: TRBV7-8; CDR3nt: TGTGCCAGCAGCTTCTCCAGGGACTACACAGATACGCAGTATTTT; CDR3aa: CASSFSRDYTDTQYF
j_gene: TRBJ1-5; d_gene: .; abundance: many; v_gene: TRBV18; CDR3nt: TGTGCCAGCTCACCTCCCGGGGTTCAGGATCAGCCCCAGCATTTT; CDR3aa: CASSPPGVQDQPQHF
j_gene: TRBJ2-5; d_gene: .; abundance: .; v_gene: TRBV10-3; CDR3nt: TGTGCCATCAGTGAGTCGGGCCAGGGTCGGCGAGAGACCCAGTACTTC; CDR3aa: CAISESGQGRRETQYF
j_gene: TRBJ1-2; d_gene: .; abundance: .; v_gene: TRBV10-3; CDR3nt: TGTGCCATCAGGAAACAGGGTCCGGATGGCTACACCTTC; CDR3aa: CAIRKQGPDGYTF